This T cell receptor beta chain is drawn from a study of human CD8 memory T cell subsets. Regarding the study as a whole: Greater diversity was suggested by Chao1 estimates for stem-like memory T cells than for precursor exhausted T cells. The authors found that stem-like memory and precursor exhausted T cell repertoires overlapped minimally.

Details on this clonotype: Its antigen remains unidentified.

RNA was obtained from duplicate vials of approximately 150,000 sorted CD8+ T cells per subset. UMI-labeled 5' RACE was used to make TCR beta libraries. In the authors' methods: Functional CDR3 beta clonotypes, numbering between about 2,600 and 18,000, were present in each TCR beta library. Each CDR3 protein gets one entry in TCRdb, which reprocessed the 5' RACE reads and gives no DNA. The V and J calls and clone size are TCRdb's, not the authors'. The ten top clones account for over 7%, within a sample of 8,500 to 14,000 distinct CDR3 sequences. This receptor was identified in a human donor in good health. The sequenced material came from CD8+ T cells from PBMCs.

The CDR3 sequence is CASCLLGANVLTF. The rearrangement uses TRBV6-5 and TRBJ2-6. The CDR3 consists of 13 residues. Germline V gene data show CDR1 as MNHEY and CDR2 as SVGAGI.